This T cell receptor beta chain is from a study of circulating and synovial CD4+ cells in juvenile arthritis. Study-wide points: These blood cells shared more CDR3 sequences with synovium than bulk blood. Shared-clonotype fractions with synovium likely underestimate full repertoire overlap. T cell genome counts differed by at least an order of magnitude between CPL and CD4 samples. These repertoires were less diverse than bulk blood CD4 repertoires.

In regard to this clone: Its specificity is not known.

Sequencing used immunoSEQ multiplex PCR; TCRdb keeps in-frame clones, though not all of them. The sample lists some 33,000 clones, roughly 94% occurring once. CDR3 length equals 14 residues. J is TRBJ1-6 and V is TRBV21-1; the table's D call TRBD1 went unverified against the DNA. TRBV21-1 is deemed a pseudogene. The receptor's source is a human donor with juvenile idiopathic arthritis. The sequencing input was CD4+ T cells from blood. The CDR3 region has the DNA TGTGCCAGCAGCAAAACAGGGCTCAATTCACCCCTCCACTTT. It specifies CASSKTGLNSPLHF.